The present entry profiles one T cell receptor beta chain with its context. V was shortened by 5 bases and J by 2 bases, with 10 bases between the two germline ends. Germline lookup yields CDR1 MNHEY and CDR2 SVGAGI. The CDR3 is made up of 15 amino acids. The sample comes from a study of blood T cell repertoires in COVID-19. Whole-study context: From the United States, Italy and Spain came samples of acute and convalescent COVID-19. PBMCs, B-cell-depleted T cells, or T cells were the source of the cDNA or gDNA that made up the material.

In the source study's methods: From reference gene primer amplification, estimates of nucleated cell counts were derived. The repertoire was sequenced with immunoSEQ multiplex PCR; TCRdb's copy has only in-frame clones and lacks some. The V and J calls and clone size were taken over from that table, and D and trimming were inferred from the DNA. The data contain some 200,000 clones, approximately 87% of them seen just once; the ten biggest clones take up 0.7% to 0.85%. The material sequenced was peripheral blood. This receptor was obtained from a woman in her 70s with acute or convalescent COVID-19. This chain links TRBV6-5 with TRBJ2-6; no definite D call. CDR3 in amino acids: CASSQPGPGANVLTF. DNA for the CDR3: TGTGCCAGCAGTCAACCCGGTCCTGGGGCCAACGTCCTGACTTTC.